Detailed here is one TCR beta chain. This clonotype was seen a few times. Its specific antigen is unknown. No much larger clonotype is one base removed from it; base qualities were not supplied. This sample was included in a study of blood T cells in healthy people across ages (dated by TCRdb to about 2015). For context, the study as a whole: In model experiments, roughly one uniquely barcoded TCR beta cDNA molecule per two T cells was captured by template switching. To avoid experimental bias, donors of different ages were randomly spread across the sequencing lanes. Using deep sequencing normalized with unique cDNA molecular identifiers, the study measured how TCR beta repertoire diversity changes with age. The donors were divided into four age groups: young (average about 15 years), middle-aged (approximately 39), aged (approximately 59) and long-lived (around 87). Using the same blood draw, the study looked at two additional independent replicas of 1 million unique cDNA reads for two donors, one aged 18 to 30 and the other aged 80 or older. Broad study findings and their caveats: Compared with the aged group, the long-lived group had more naive CD4+ T cells, fewer expanded clones and increased TCR diversity, suggesting age selection. Since profiling was done on bulk unsorted PBMCs, naive and antigen-experienced compartments could not be conclusively compared. Because donor CMV infection status was unknown, age-related changes in expanded clonotypes were potentially confounded. Observed TCR beta diversity correlated strongly with the percentage of naive T cells measured by flow cytometry. Estimates of total diversity from one million sequenced T cells were regarded as lower bounds and underestimates. Observed TCR beta diversity per million T cells fell roughly linearly with age, and a significant reduction was already apparent by age around 36.

The roughly 38 donors, aged roughly 6 to 95 years, were systemically healthy Caucasian individuals from Russia. Approximately 10 milliliters of peripheral blood were collected from each donor into EDTA-treated Vacutainer tubes. Ficoll-Paque density-gradient centrifugation was used to isolate PBMCs, with at least 7 million per sample. Trizol reagent was used to extract total RNA from the PBMCs, yielding at least 6 micrograms per sample. For every donor, an aliquot of PBMCs went through flow cytometry to measure the percentages of naive CD45RAhigh/CD27high T cells. The library was generated by 5' RACE. Reads for this sample came from an Illumina HiSeq 2500. A second PCR of roughly 6 to 12 cycles was run with a J-beta primer mix and a sample-barcoded 5' primer. Each TCR beta cDNA molecule received a unique molecular identifier from a template-switch 5' adaptor carrying 12 random nucleotides. At least 2.5 million CDR3-containing paired-end reads were obtained from each sample. All of the RNA was converted into first-strand cDNA using the Mint cDNA synthesis kit, with a TRBC-specific oligonucleotide serving as the primer. After uracil-DNA glycosylase treatment, a first 18-cycle PCR used universal primers M1SS and BC2_uni_R on all cDNA. For the original study's pipeline: Normalization of each sample was performed by random selection of 1 million high-quality reads, each carrying a distinct molecular identifier. Reads sharing molecular identifiers were discarded rather than binned into consensus sequences. MiTCR, with a Q25 quality threshold and the strictest error-elimination algorithm, was used for CDR3 identification, clonotype clustering and error correction. Lower-bound total TCR beta diversity was estimated with a nonparametric unseen species model using Euler transformation. The raw public data were reprocessed by TCRdb itself: fastp quality trimming at Q25, MiXCR clonotype calling, in-frame beta chains only. All rows with the same CDR3 protein become a single entry with the most common DNA and genes. Clone size and V and J calls follow TCRdb, not the original study. Across this sample there are fewer than 950,000 distinct CDR3 sequences, with about 48% seen only once. In total, the top ten clones hold roughly two fifths of the sample.

The germline V gene gives CDR1 as SGHRS and CDR2 as YFSETQ. V sheds 7 bases and J sheds 7 bases, leaving 12 bases between their ends. CDR3 length: 12 amino acids, cysteine to phenylalanine. The CDR3 DNA has 36 bases and is translated from base 1. The sequencing sample was made of blood. This clonotype was sampled from a man older than 75 in good health. The sequence joins TRBV5-1 to TRBJ2-1, with TRBD1 tentatively as D gene (7 bases match). CDR3 protein: CASHSGGNEQFF. At the DNA level, the sequence is TGCGCCAGCCATTCAGGGGGGAATGAGCAGTTCTTC.